These T cell receptor beta chains were read from a single sample in a study of shared clonotypes between healthy human individuals. Clones were read by immunoSEQ multiplex PCR, and TCRdb kept only the in-frame ones, dropping some. This sample has some 200,000 clones, with about 66% found just once. Material for sequencing was memory CD4+ T cells sorted from blood. Every receptor here comes from a man aged 25-40 years in good health. Each CDR3 is given with its conserved first and last residue. D genes are given only for firm matches. Size values are once, few and many counts, or a class for expanded clones, and some rows have none.

CAWSGLAGGKDTQYF TGTGCCTGGAGTGGCCTAGCGGGAGGGAAGGATACGCAGTATTTT TRBJ2-3 NA TRBV30 TRBD2
CASSTSGTGSTDTQYF TGCGCCAGCAGTACCTCCGGGACAGGGTCCACAGATACGCAGTATTTT TRBJ2-3 NA TRBV5-1 TRBD1
CASSLERIDTQYF TGTGCCAGCAGCTTAGAAAGGATAGATACGCAGTATTTT TRBJ2-3 NA TRBV11-1 NA
CASKVRLDTGELFF TGTGCCAGCAAGGTCAGGCTGGACACCGGGGAGCTGTTTTTT TRBJ2-2 NA TRBV2 NA
CASSEYGKGVGTGELFF TGTGCCAGCAGTGAATATGGAAAGGGGGTCGGGACCGGGGAGCTGTTTTTT TRBJ2-2 NA TRBV6-1 NA
CASSLTYRTATEQYF TGCGCCAGCAGCTTGACATACAGGACGGCCACCGAGCAGTACTTC TRBJ2-7 NA TRBV5-1 NA
CASSRVAGPAGNTIYF TGTGCCAGCAGTAGGGTGGCAGGTCCGGCTGGAAACACCATATATTTT TRBJ1-3 many TRBV11-2 NA
CASSVLGSSYEQYF TGTGCCAGCAGCGTATTGGGCAGCTCCTACGAGCAGTACTTC TRBJ2-7 NA TRBV9 NA
CASRGGPGQETQYF TGCGCCAGCAGGGGGGGACCGGGACAAGAGACCCAGTACTTC TRBJ2-5 NA TRBV5-1 NA
CASSLGDMWAAQETQYF TGTGCCAGCAGCTTGGGTGACATGTGGGCAGCCCAAGAGACCCAGTACTTC TRBJ2-5 NA TRBV5-6 NA
CASSVGLGTDTQYF TGTGCCAGCAGTGTGGGACTAGGCACAGATACGCAGTATTTT TRBJ2-3 NA TRBV27 TRBD2
CATSISGTGNQPQHF TGTGCCACCAGCATTTCCGGGACAGGCAATCAGCCCCAGCATTTT TRBJ1-5 NA TRBV15 TRBD1
CASSLGPLDSYEQYF TGTGCCAGCAGCTTGGGGCCCTTGGACTCCTACGAGCAGTACTTC TRBJ2-7 NA TRBV7-2 NA
CASSELDRYEQYF TGTGCCAGCAGTGAACTCGACAGATACGAGCAGTACTTC TRBJ2-7 NA TRBV6-1 NA
CASSWGREEQYF TGCGCCAGCTCCTGGGGGCGGGAGGAGCAGTACTTC TRBJ2-7 NA TRBV5-1 NA
CASGPARISNTEAFF TGTGCCAGCGGACCAGCGCGGATATCAAACACTGAAGCTTTCTTT TRBJ1-1 NA TRBV6-5 NA
CASTRSTDTQYF TGTGCCAGCACTAGGAGCACAGATACGCAGTATTTT TRBJ2-3 few TRBV7-9 NA
CASRGTGKNQPQHF TGTGCCAGCCGAGGGACAGGGAAAAATCAGCCCCAGCATTTT TRBJ1-5 NA TRBV6-6 TRBD1
CASSPPGSYYEQYF TGTGCCAGCTCACCACCTGGGTCCTACTACGAGCAGTACTTC TRBJ2-7 NA TRBV18 NA
CASSFTGQGRNEQFF TGCGCCAGCTCGTTTACGGGACAGGGTCGGAATGAGCAGTTCTTC TRBJ2-1 NA TRBV10-1 TRBD1
CASSLAGGPQGETQYF TGTGCCAGCAGCTTGGCTGGGGGGCCCCAGGGAGAGACCCAGTACTTC TRBJ2-5 NA TRBV5-4 NA
CASSPQLTYGYTF TGCGCCAGCAGTCCTCAGTTGACCTATGGCTACACCTTC TRBJ1-2 NA TRBV5-1 NA
CASSRQDLEQYF TGTGCCAGCAGCCGACAGGACCTCGAGCAGTACTTC TRBJ2-7 once TRBV5-6 NA
CASSLGTGDSNQPQHF TGTGCCAGCAGCTTAGGGACAGGCGACAGCAATCAGCCCCAGCATTTT TRBJ1-5 many TRBV5-5 TRBD1
CASSLGPIQETQYF TGCGCCAGCAGCCTGGGACCGATCCAAGAGACCCAGTACTTC TRBJ2-5 NA TRBV5-1 NA
CASSLEGHNYEQYF TGTGCCAGCAGCTTAGAGGGCCATAACTACGAGCAGTACTTC TRBJ2-7 once TRBV11-2 NA
CASSQTPHYNEQFF TGCGCCAGCAGCCAAACACCGCACTACAATGAGCAGTTCTTC TRBJ2-1 NA TRBV4-3 NA
CASSLTRSGEQYF TGTGCCAGCAGCTTAACACGTTCGGGCGAGCAGTACTTC TRBJ2-7 many TRBV11-1 NA